Listed here is a single T cell receptor beta chain. The data stem from a study of CD4 and CD8 cells across lung adenocarcinoma regions. V was trimmed by 3 bases and J by 1 base, leaving 13 bases between them. Germline values: CDR1 MNHEY, CDR2 SMNVEV (reference sequence). This CDR3 is built from 16 residues. MiXCR, applied by TCRdb to the PCR reads, yields one record per CDR3 protein. The sample consists of over 10,000 distinct CDR3 sequences, approximately 54% of them appearing once. Localized lung adenocarcinoma, a non-small cell lung cancer, affected the donors. Sequenced input: CD8+ T cells from the margin of a lung tumor. The TCR sequence derives from a female donor with lung adenocarcinoma. The CD4 and CD8 labels of this study may be unreliable. The chain uses TRBV27 and TRBJ2-1; possibly TRBD1 for D (5 bases). DNA for the CDR3: TGTGCCAGCAGTTTCCCCCGGGCAGGGTCCTACAATGAGCAGTTCTTC. This translates into CASSFPRAGSYNEQFF.